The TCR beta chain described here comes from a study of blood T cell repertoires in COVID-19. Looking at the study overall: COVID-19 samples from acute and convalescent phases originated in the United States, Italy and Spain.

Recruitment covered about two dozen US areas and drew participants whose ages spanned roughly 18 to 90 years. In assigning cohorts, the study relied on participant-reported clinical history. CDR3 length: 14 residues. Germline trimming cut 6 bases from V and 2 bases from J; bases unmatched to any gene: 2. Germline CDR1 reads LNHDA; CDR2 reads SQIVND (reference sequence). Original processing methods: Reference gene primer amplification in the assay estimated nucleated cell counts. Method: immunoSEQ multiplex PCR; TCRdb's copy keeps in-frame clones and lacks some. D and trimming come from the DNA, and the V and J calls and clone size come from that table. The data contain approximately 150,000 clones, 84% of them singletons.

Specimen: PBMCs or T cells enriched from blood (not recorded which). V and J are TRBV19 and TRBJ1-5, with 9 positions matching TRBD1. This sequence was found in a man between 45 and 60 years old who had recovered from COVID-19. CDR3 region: CASRQGAGNQPQHF. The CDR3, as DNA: TGTGCCAGTAGACAGGGGGCCGGCAATCAGCCCCAGCATTTT.